These T cell receptor beta chains were read from a single sample in a study of blood T cells in healthy people across ages. From the 5' RACE reads, TCRdb called clonotypes with MiXCR, one entry per CDR3 protein. Seen here are about 1.6 million distinct CDR3 sequences, around 36% observed once, and the top ten hold about 10%. Input material: blood. The receptors here all came from a young woman in good health. Each CDR3 is given with its conserved first and last residue. The D gene is left open where the match is weak. Rows may omit the clone size; those that give it use once, few, many or a size class.

J gene | V gene | clone size | D gene | CDR3 protein | CDR3 DNA
TRBJ2-3 | TRBV6-5 | many | TRBD2 | CASSGGTTLHTQYF | TGTGCCAGCAGTGGTGGGACTACGCTGCATACGCAGTATTTT
TRBJ2-7 | TRBV28 | - | - | CASSFPLYEQYF | TGTGCCAGCAGTTTCCCTCTCTACGAGCAGTACTTC
TRBJ2-7 | TRBV7-2 | - | - | CASSLAGGRVDDYEQYF | TGTGCCAGCAGCTTAGCGGGGGGACGGGTAGATGACTACGAGCAGTACTTC
TRBJ1-1 | TRBV20-1 | - | - | CSARRSVEAFF | TGCAGTGCTAGAAGGAGTGTAGAAGCTTTCTTT
TRBJ2-7 | TRBV20-1 | few | - | CSALGGQAYEQYF | TGCAGTGCTTTGGGTGGGCAGGCCTACGAGCAGTACTTC
TRBJ2-7 | TRBV30 | few | - | CAWSTAGEQYF | TGTGCCTGGAGTACAGCCGGCGAGCAGTACTTC
TRBJ2-3 | TRBV27 | few | TRBD2 | CASTLAGATDTQYF | TGTGCCAGCACCTTAGCGGGAGCGACAGATACGCAGTATTTT
TRBJ1-4 | TRBV20-1 | - | - | CSAQTDIREKLFF | TGCAGTGCTCAGACAGATATACGAGAAAAACTGTTTTTT
TRBJ1-2 | TRBV19 | - | - | CASCTGHLGVYGYTF | TGTGCCAGTTGTACTGGACATCTGGGGGTCTATGGCTACACCTTC
TRBJ1-1 | TRBV7-9 | many | - | CASSATGNTEAFF | TGTGCCAGCAGCGCCACGGGGAACACTGAAGCTTTCTTT
TRBJ2-3 | TRBV28 | few | - | CASSLTTVVGTDTQYF | TGTGCCAGCAGTTTAACGACGGTGGTAGGCACAGATACGCAGTATTTT
TRBJ2-7 | TRBV5-1 | few | TRBD1 | CASSPLQTGAYEQYF | TGCGCCAGCAGCCCTTTACAGACAGGGGCCTACGAGCAGTACTTC
TRBJ2-3 | TRBV5-1 | many | - | CASSLEATTDTQYF | TGCGCCAGCAGCTTGGAAGCGACCACAGATACGCAGTATTTT
TRBJ1-2 | TRBV20-1 | few | - | CIPRGNYGYTF | TGCATACCAAGGGGAAACTATGGCTACACCTTC
TRBJ1-6 | TRBV28 | - | - | CASKPGSGGSPLHF | TGTGCCAGCAAACCAGGGTCGGGGGGTTCACCCCTCCACTTT
TRBJ2-6 | TRBV4-1 | few | TRBD1 | CASSLMGTGSKGANVLTF | TGCGCCAGCAGCCTTATGGGGACAGGGTCGAAAGGGGCCAACGTCCTGACTTTC
TRBJ2-3 | TRBV18 | - | - | CASSSTPLGTDTQYF | TGTGCCAGCTCGTCGACTCCGCTCGGCACAGATACGCAGTATTTT
TRBJ2-1 | TRBV28 | - | - | CASNESGDYNEQFF | TGTGCCAGCAATGAATCCGGGGACTACAATGAGCAGTTCTTC
TRBJ1-6 | TRBV7-2 | - | TRBD1 | CASSIAGTAGSPLHF | TGTGCCAGCAGCATAGCCGGGACAGCGGGTTCACCCCTCCACTTT
TRBJ1-4 | TRBV2 | - | - | CASSVVREKLFF | TGTGCCAGCAGTGTAGTCCGTGAAAAACTGTTTTTT
TRBJ2-5 | TRBV11-1 | many | - | CASSRSEQETQYF | TGTGCCAGCAGCCGCAGTGAGCAAGAGACCCAGTACTTC
TRBJ1-2 | TRBV5-1 | - | - | CASSLEAIANYGYTF | TGCGCCAGCAGCTTGGAGGCCATAGCTAACTATGGCTACACCTTC
TRBJ2-7 | TRBV10-2 | few | - | CASSQRPSSVTYEQYF | TGCGCCAGCAGTCAGCGCCCATCTAGCGTGACCTACGAGCAGTACTTC
TRBJ2-7 | TRBV7-9 | few | TRBD2 | CAGSFGLAGIEQYF | TGTGCCGGCAGCTTTGGCCTAGCGGGGATAGAGCAGTACTTC
TRBJ2-3 | TRBV9 | few | TRBD2 | CAPREAGSSTDTQYF | TGTGCCCCAAGGGAAGCGGGGAGTAGCACAGATACGCAGTATTTT
TRBJ2-7 | TRBV27 | - | TRBD1 | CASTFKAGTGALYEQYF | TGTGCCAGCACATTCAAAGCCGGGACAGGGGCACTCTACGAGCAGTACTTC
TRBJ2-5 | TRBV30 | - | - | CAWRDRDGWYETRYF | TGTGCCTGGAGGGACCGGGACGGTTGGTATGAGACCCGGTACTTC
TRBJ2-3 | TRBV10-2 | many | - | CASSGPRDPRTDTQYF | TGCGCCAGCAGTGGCCCCCGGGACCCCAGGACAGATACGCAGTATTTT
TRBJ2-1 | TRBV6-1 | - | TRBD2 | CTTVAGDNNEQFF | TGTACCACAGTAGCGGGGGACAACAATGAGCAGTTCTTC
TRBJ2-3 | TRBV11-2 | few | - | CASSFGTASTDTQYF | TGTGCCAGCAGCTTCGGGACCGCTAGCACAGATACGCAGTATTTT
TRBJ1-2 | TRBV11-2 | - | - | CASSLDPGLNYGYTF | TGTGCCAGCAGCTTAGACCCGGGGCTGAACTATGGCTACACCTTC
TRBJ2-3 | TRBV28 | few | TRBD2 | CASRTSAYTDTQYF | TGTGCCAGCAGAACTAGCGCCTACACGGATACGCAGTATTTT
TRBJ2-3 | TRBV13 | few | TRBD2 | CASSARGVETDTQYF | TGTGCCAGCAGCGCACGGGGGGTCGAGACAGATACGCAGTATTTT
TRBJ2-5 | TRBV7-2 | - | - | CASSLSAGPGKETQYF | TGTGCCAGCAGCTTAAGTGCGGGGCCCGGAAAAGAGACCCAGTACTTC
TRBJ2-5 | TRBV5-6 | - | TRBD1 | CASSLFTGVETQYF | TGTGCCAGCAGCTTGTTCACAGGGGTGGAGACCCAGTACTTC
TRBJ1-1 | TRBV20-1 | few | - | CSARINVGQRTEAFF | TGCAGTGCTAGGATAAACGTTGGACAGAGGACTGAAGCTTTCTTT
TRBJ2-1 | TRBV4-2 | - | - | CASSQVPTDRNEQFF | TGTGCCAGCAGCCAAGTGCCCACTGACCGCAATGAGCAGTTCTTC
TRBJ2-3 | TRBV30 | few | TRBD2 | CAWRLAGSTDTQYF | TGTGCCTGGAGGTTAGCGGGGTCCACAGATACGCAGTATTTT
TRBJ2-5 | TRBV24-1 | many | - | CATSDHREETQYF | TGTGCCACCAGTGATCACAGGGAGGAGACCCAGTACTTC
TRBJ2-1 | TRBV7-9 | once | TRBD1 | CASSPKAGTAYNEQFF | TGTGCCAGCAGCCCAAAAGCCGGGACAGCTTACAATGAGCAGTTCTTC
TRBJ2-5 | TRBV7-6 | - | - | CASSTRIGGRETQYF | TGTGCCAGCAGTACACGGATAGGGGGGCGAGAGACCCAGTACTTC
TRBJ2-3 | TRBV28 | - | - | CASSSRPRGTDTQYF | TGTGCCAGCAGTTCCAGGCCCCGGGGGACAGATACGCAGTATTTT
TRBJ2-7 | TRBV15 | - | - | CATSSGAPGTFDHEQYF | TGTGCCACCAGCAGTGGGGCCCCCGGGACATTCGACCACGAGCAGTACTTC
TRBJ2-7 | TRBV28 | - | - | CASSWGNGYEQYF | TGTGCCAGCAGTTGGGGAAACGGCTACGAGCAGTACTTC
TRBJ2-7 | TRBV28 | few | - | CASSPSLGLPVYEQYF | TGTGCCAGCAGCCCATCCCTGGGACTCCCAGTCTACGAGCAGTACTTC
TRBJ2-1 | TRBV9 | - | - | CASSAGSQGRTYNEQFF | TGTGCCAGCAGCGCCGGATCGCAAGGGAGGACCTACAATGAGCAGTTCTTC
TRBJ1-1 | TRBV25-1 | many | - | CASSKGGLNTEAFF | TGTGCCAGCAGTAAGGGGGGATTGAACACTGAAGCTTTCTTT
TRBJ2-1 | TRBV30 | few | TRBD2 | CAGNGASGSNNEQFF | TGTGCCGGAAACGGGGCTAGCGGGAGTAACAATGAGCAGTTCTTC
TRBJ2-6 | TRBV3-1 | few | - | CASSQDRGQQAGANVLTF | TGTGCCAGCAGCCAAGATCGAGGGCAGCAGGCTGGGGCCAACGTCCTGACTTTC
TRBJ1-5 | TRBV7-3 | - | TRBD1 | CASGPRDRGSNQPQHF | TGTGCCAGCGGCCCCCGGGACAGGGGGAGCAATCAGCCCCAGCATTTT
TRBJ2-5 | TRBV5-1 | - | TRBD1 | CASSSGMPGQGGKETQYF | TGCGCCAGCAGCAGCGGGATGCCGGGACAGGGGGGGAAAGAGACCCAGTACTTC
TRBJ1-5 | TRBV3-1 | many | - | CASSKGGNQPQHF | TGTGCCAGCAGCAAAGGGGGAAATCAGCCCCAGCATTTT
TRBJ2-3 | TRBV19 | - | - | CASSRGEGTTDTQYF | TGTGCCAGTAGTAGGGGAGAAGGAACGACAGATACGCAGTATTTT
TRBJ2-3 | TRBV20-1 | - | - | CSAAAVTDTQYF | TGCAGTGCCGCGGCTGTCACAGATACGCAGTATTTT